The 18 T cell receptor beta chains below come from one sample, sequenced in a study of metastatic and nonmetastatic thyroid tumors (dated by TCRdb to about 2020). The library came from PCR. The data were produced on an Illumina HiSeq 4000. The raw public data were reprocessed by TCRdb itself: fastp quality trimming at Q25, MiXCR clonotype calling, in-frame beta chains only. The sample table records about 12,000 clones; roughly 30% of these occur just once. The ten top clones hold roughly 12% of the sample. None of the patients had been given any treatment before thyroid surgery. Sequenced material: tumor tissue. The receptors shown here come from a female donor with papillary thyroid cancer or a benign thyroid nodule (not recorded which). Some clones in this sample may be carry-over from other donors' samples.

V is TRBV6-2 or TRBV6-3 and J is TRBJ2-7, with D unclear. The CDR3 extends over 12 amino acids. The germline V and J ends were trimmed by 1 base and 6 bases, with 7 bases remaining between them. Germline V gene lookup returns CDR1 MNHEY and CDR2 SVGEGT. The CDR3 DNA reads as TGTGCCAGCAGTTACTGGGTTGGCGAGCAGTACTTC. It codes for CASSYWVGEQYF.

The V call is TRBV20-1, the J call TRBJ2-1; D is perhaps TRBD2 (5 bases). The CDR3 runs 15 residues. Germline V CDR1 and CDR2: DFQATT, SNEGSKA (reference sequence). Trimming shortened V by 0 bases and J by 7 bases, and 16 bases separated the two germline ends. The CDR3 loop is CSARDPRGPGNEQFF. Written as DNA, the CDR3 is TGCAGTGCTAGAGATCCGAGAGGTCCGGGAAATGAGCAGTTCTTC.

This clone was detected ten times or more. CDR3 region: CASTLRDRLFSYNEQFF. The CDR3, as DNA: TGTGCCAGCACCCTCCGGGACAGGCTTTTCTCCTACAATGAGCAGTTCTTC. The V call is TRBV7-3, the J call TRBJ2-1; TRBD1 matches 8 bases. V lost 7 bases, J lost 0 bases, and 11 bases stayed unmatched. From germline, CDR1 is SGHTA and CDR2 FQGTGA. This CDR3 has 17 amino acids. The whole variable domain, remainder taken from reference TRBV7-3 and TRBJ2-1, is GAGVSQTPSNKVTEKGKYVELRCDPISGHTALYWYRQSLGQGPEFLIYFQGTGAADDSGLPNDRFFAVRPEGSVSTLKIQRTERGDSAVYLCASTLRDRLFSYNEQFFGPGTRLTVL.

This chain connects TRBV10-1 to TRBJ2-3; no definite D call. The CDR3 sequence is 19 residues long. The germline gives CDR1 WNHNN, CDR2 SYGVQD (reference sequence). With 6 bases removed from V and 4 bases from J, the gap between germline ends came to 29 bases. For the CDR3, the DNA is TGCGCCAGCAGGATTCTAGAATCGTGGGAACATACCCACGCAGATACGCAGTATTTT. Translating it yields CASRILESWEHTHADTQYF.

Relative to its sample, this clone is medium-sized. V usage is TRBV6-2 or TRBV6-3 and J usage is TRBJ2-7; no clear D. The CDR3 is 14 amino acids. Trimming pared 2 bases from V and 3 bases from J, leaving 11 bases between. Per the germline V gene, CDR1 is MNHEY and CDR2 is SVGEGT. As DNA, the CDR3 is TGTGCCAGCAGTTACCAGTTTTACGGCTACGAGCAGTACTTC. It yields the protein CASSYQFYGYEQYF.

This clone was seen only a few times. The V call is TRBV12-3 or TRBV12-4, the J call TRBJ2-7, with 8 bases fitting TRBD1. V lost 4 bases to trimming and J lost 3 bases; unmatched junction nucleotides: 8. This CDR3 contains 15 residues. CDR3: CASSSTGTGFYEQYF. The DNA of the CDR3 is TGTGCCAGCAGTTCTACCGGGACAGGCTTCTACGAGCAGTACTTC.

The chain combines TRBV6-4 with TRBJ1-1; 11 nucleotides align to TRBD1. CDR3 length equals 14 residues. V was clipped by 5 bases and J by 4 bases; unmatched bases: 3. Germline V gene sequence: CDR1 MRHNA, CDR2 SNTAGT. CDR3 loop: CASSPGTGGTEAFF. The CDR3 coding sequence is TGTGCCAGCAGTCCCGGGACAGGGGGCACTGAAGCTTTCTTT.

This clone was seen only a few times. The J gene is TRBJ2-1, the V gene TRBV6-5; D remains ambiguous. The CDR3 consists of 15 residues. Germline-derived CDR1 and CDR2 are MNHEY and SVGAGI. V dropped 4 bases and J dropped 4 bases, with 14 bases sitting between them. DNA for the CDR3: TGTGCCAGCAGTTCAGAGTGGGGATTTTACAATGAGCAGTTCTTC. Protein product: CASSSEWGFYNEQFF.

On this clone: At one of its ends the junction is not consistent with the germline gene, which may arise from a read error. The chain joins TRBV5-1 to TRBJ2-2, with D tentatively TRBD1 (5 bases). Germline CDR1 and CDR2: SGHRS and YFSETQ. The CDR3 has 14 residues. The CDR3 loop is CASSLGTPTGELFF. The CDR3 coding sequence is TGCGCCAGCAGCTTGGGGACACCGACCGGTGAGCTGTTTTTT.

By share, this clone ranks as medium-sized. The CDR3, as DNA: TGTGCCAGCAGTTTAACGGCCAACATGGACGGCGAGCAGTACTTC. This codes for CASSLTANMDGEQYF. The chain joins TRBV12-3 or TRBV12-4 to TRBJ2-7; D gene unclear. This CDR3 spans 15 amino acids. V gave up 2 bases and J gave up 6 bases, with 17 bases separating them.

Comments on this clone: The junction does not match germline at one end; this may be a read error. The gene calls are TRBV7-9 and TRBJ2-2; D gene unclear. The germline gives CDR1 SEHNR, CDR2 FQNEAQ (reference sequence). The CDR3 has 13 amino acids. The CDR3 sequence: CVSSLMSTGELFF. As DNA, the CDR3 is TGTGTCAGCAGCTTAATGTCCACCGGGGAGCTGTTTTTT.

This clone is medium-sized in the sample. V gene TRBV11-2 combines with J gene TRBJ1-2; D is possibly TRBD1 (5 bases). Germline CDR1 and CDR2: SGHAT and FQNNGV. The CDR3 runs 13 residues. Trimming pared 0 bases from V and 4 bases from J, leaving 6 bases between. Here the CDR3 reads CASSLDQGYGYTF. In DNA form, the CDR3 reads TGTGCCAGCAGCTTAGATCAGGGCTATGGCTACACCTTC.

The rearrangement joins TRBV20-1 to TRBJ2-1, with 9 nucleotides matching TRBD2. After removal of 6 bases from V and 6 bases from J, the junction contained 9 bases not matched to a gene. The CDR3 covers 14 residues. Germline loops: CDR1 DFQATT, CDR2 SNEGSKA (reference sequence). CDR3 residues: CSAKAGLAINEQFF. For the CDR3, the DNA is TGCAGTGCCAAAGCGGGACTAGCAATCAATGAGCAGTTCTTC.

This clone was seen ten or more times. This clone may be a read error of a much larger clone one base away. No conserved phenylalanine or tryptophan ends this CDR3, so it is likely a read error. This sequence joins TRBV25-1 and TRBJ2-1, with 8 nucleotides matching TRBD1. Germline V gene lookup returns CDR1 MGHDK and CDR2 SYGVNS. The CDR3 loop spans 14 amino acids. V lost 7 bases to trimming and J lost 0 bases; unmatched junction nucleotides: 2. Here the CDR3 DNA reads TGTGCCAGCAACGGACAGGGCTCCTACAATGAGCAGTTCCTC. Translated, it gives CASNGQGSYNEQFL.

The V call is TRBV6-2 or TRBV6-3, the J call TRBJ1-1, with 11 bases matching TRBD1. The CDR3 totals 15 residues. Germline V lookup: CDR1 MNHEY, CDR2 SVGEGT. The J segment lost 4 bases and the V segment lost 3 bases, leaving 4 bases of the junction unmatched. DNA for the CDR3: TGTGCCAGCAGTTATTCGGACAGGGGGCTCACTGAAGCTTTCTTT. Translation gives CASSYSDRGLTEAFF.

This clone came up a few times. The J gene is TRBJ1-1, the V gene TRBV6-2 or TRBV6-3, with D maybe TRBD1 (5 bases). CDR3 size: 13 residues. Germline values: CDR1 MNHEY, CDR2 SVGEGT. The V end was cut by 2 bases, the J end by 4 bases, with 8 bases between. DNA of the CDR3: TGTGCCAGCAGTTACGGGGACGCCACTGAAGCTTTCTTT. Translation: CASSYGDATEAFF.

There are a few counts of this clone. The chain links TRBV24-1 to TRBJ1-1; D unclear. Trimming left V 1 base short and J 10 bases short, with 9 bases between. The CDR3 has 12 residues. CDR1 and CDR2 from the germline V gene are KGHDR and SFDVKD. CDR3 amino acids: CATSDFWGSAFF. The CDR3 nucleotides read TGTGCCACCAGTGATTTTTGGGGTTCAGCTTTCTTT.

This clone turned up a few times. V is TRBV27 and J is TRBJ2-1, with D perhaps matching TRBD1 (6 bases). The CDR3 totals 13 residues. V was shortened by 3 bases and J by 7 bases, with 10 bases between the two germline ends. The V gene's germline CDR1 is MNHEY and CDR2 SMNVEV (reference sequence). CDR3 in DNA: TGTGCCAGCAGTTTTCTGGGGGCAAATGAGCAGTTCTTC. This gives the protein CASSFLGANEQFF.